This T cell receptor beta chain was obtained from a study of blood T cell repertoires in COVID-19. Measured with immunoSEQ multiplex PCR; TCRdb has only the in-frame clones, and not every one. The sample yields hundreds of thousands of clones, roughly 90% seen once. Germline values: CDR1 PRHDT, CDR2 FYEKMQ (reference sequence). The CDR3 extends over 13 amino acids. The V gene lost 2 bases and the J gene lost 8 bases, with 10 bases spanning the gap. The chain joins TRBV13 to TRBJ1-5, with D possibly matching TRBD1 (6 bases). The sample was PBMCs or T cells enriched from blood (not recorded which). This clonotype originated in a woman aged 25 to 39 who had recovered from COVID-19. The CDR3 loop reads CASSLQGREPQHF. In nucleotides, the CDR3 is TGTGCCAGCAGCTTACAGGGGCGCGAGCCCCAGCATTTT.